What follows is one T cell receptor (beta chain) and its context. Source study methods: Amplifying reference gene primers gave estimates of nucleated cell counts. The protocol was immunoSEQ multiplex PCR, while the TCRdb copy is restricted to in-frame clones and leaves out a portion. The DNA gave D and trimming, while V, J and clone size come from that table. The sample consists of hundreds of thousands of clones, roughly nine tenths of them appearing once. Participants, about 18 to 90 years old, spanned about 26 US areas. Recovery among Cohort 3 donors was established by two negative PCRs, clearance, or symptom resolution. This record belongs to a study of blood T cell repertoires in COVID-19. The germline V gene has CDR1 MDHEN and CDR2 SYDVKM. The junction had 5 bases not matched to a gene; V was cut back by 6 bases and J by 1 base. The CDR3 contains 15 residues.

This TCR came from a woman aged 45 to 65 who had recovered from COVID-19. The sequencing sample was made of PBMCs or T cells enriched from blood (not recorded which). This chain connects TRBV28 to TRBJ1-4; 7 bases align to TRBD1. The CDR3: CASSPRGVTNEKLFF. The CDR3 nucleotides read TGTGCCAGCAGCCCCAGGGGGGTAACTAATGAAAAACTGTTTTTT. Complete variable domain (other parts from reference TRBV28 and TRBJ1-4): DVKVTQSSRYLVKRTGEKVFLECVQDMDHENMFWYRQDPGLGLRLIYFSYDVKMKEKGDIPEGYSVSREKKERFSLILESASTNQTSMYLCASSPRGVTNEKLFFGSGTQLSVL.